Each of the 32 T cell receptor beta chains below was sequenced from the same sample in a study of tumor-infiltrating lymphocytes in primary liver carcinoma. Germline DNA was also extracted, while the blood RNA originated from unsorted whole blood. The researchers produced TCR beta cDNA from about 510 ng total RNA with a constant-region primer. Employing slightly modified ARM-PCR, three nested multiplex PCR rounds were run, and these gave rise to the TCR beta libraries. In the first two PCR rounds, TRBV1-TRBV30 forward primers were paired with a C-beta reverse primer, and each round lasted roughly 10 cycles. TCRdb used MiXCR to reprocess the multiplex PCR reads, holding one entry per CDR3 protein. Of 300,000 to 350,000 distinct CDR3 sequences detected, about two thirds appear once; the ten largest clones hold about 6.5%. Sequencing was done on a sample of peripheral blood. All receptors derive from a man aged 35 to 55 with primary liver carcinoma and hepatitis B virus infection.

A word on this clonotype: A read error may be the cause here, since a much bigger clone is one base away. Because it lacks the conserved phenylalanine or tryptophan at the end, this CDR3 is likely a read error. The chain couples TRBV6-2 or TRBV6-3 to TRBJ2-2; TRBD2 matches 10 bases. V was pared by 6 bases and J by 5 bases, with 12 bases of the junction left unmatched. There are 17 residues in the CDR3. The germline gives CDR1 MNHEY, CDR2 SVGEGT. The CDR3 reads CASRYGTSELWTGELFV. The CDR3 DNA sequence: TGTGCCAGCAGATACGGGACTAGCGAGCTTTGGACCGGGGAGCTGTTTGTT.

This chain connects TRBV5-1 to TRBJ2-3; maybe TRBD1 (6 bases). Deletions cut 3 bases from V and 6 bases from J, with 14 bases between. CDR3 length: 14 residues. The germline V gene has CDR1 SGHRS and CDR2 YFSETQ. The CDR3 sequence is CASSSQDRADTQYF. Written as DNA, the CDR3 is TGCGCCAGCAGCTCCCAGGACAGAGCGGATACGCAGTATTTT.

This clonotype was observed a single time. An end of the junction does not agree with germline; a read error may underlie this. The chain carries TRBV11-2 and TRBJ1-1, with 10 bases fitting TRBD1. The CDR3 is made up of 15 amino acids. CDR1 and CDR2 from the germline V gene are SGHAT and FQNNGV. The DNA of the CDR3 is TGTGCCTGCAGCTTAGAAGACAGGGGGCCCACTGAAGCTTTCTTT. As protein: CACSLEDRGPTEAFF.

This clonotype has only a few counts. CDR3 amino acids: CASSLKGSSYNSPLHF. The CDR3 nucleotides read TGTGCCAGCAGCTTAAAGGGCAGCTCCTATAATTCACCCCTCCACTTT. This chain uses TRBV13 with TRBJ1-6; no firm D call. The germline gives CDR1 PRHDT, CDR2 FYEKMQ (reference sequence). V dropped 2 bases and J dropped 0 bases, with 8 bases sitting between them. The CDR3 consists of 16 residues.

Of note for this clonotype: This sequence may be a read error, since a much larger clone differs from it by one base. The rearrangement uses TRBV6-2 or TRBV6-3 and TRBJ2-7; 12 bases are a match to TRBD2. Germline CDR1 reads MNHEY; CDR2 reads SVGEGT. This CDR3 has 15 amino acids. CDR3 residues: CATLARLAGVYEQCF. The CDR3, as DNA: TGTGCCACTTTAGCCAGACTAGCGGGAGTCTACGAGCAGTGCTTC.

This clonotype occurred once. The J gene is TRBJ2-7, the V gene TRBV5-6; tentative D call: TRBD1 (8 bases). Germline lookup yields CDR1 SGHDT and CDR2 YYEEEE. V was trimmed by 0 bases and J by 3 bases, leaving 16 bases between them. This CDR3 region has 16 residues. This CDR3 is CASSLVAQGDYYEQYF. In DNA form, the CDR3 reads TGTGCCAGCAGCTTGGTTGCACAGGGGGACTACTACGAGCAGTACTTC.

In this sample, this clonotype turned up a few times. This chain joins TRBV28 and TRBJ2-3; perhaps TRBD1 as D (5 bases). Germline V lookup: CDR1 MDHEN, CDR2 SYDVKM. This CDR3 is built from 15 residues. V was pared by 5 bases and J by 1 base, with 13 bases between. The CDR3: CASSGFRAGTDTQYF. CDR3 nucleotides: TGTGCCAGCAGTGGTTTCAGGGCCGGCACAGATACGCAGTATTTT. Drawing the rest from reference TRBV28 and TRBJ2-3, the complete variable domain is DVKVTQSSRYLVKRTGEKVFLECVQDMDHENMFWYRQDPGLGLRLIYFSYDVKMKEKGDIPEGYSVSREKKERFSLILESASTNQTSMYLCASSGFRAGTDTQYFGPGTRLTVL.

A note on this clonotype: The junction shows a germline mismatch at one end, possibly a read error. This sequence joins TRBV11-2 and TRBJ1-6; unclear D gene. This CDR3 is built from 13 residues. Germline CDR1 reads SGHAT; CDR2 reads FQNNGV. CDR3 residues: CTSISTRNSPLHF. CDR3 in DNA: TGTACCAGCATCTCCACCAGGAATTCACCCCTCCACTTT.

Many counts were recorded for this clonotype. The V call is TRBV6-6, the J call TRBJ2-2; D possibly uses TRBD1 or TRBD2 (5 bases each). V was shortened by 6 bases and J by 4 bases, with 15 bases between the two germline ends. There are 15 residues in the CDR3. Germline values: CDR1 MNHNY, CDR2 SVGAGI (reference sequence). CDR3 in DNA: TGTGCCAGCAGAAGGGACGGACGGGGCACCGGGGAGCTGTTTTTT. This codes for CASRRDGRGTGELFF.

This clonotype appeared a single time. This could be a read error, since a much larger clone is one nucleotide away. V and J are TRBV6-2 or TRBV6-3 and TRBJ2-4; tentatively, D is TRBD1 or TRBD2 (5 bases each). CDR3 length: 17 amino acids. Germline V gene data show CDR1 as MNHEY and CDR2 as SVGEGT. CDR3 amino acids: CASSPSRGPLAKNVQYF. The DNA of the CDR3 is TGTGCCAGCAGCCCGTCGAGGGGTCCTTTAGCCAAAAACGTTCAGTACTTC.

This clonotype appeared once. Sequence at one end of the junction differs from germline and may be a read error. The V call is TRBV10-3, the J call TRBJ2-3; tentative D call: TRBD2 (6 bases). Germline CDR1 is ENHRY and CDR2 is SYGVKD. The CDR3 has 16 residues. CDR3 in DNA: TGTGCCATCAGTGAGACAGCCGGGAGATTCACAGATACGCAGTACTTT. Translated: CAISETAGRFTDTQYF.

A note on this clonotype: The junction shows a germline mismatch at one end, possibly a read error. The CDR3 reads CAGRPGLANTGELFF. In DNA, the CDR3 is TGTGCCGGCAGACCGGGACTAGCGAACACAGGGGAGCTGTTTTTT. V usage is TRBV5-5 and J usage is TRBJ2-2; TRBD2 matches 10 bases. The CDR3 has 15 amino acids. The germline gives CDR1 SGHKS, CDR2 YYEKEE (reference sequence).

Remarks on this clonotype: Compared with germline, one end of the junction differs, possibly owing to a read error. V is TRBV11-2 and J is TRBJ2-2; D is uncertain. Germline V gene lookup returns CDR1 SGHAT and CDR2 FQNNGV. The CDR3 totals 14 residues. In DNA form, the CDR3 reads TGTGCCAGCAGCCGCATGGGCAACACTGGGGAGCTGTTTTTT. Translation gives CASSRMGNTGELFF.

This clonotype was detected ten times or more. The chain uses TRBV6-5 and TRBJ2-3; TRBD2 aligns across 9 bases. This CDR3 is 15 amino acids long. Germline CDR1 and CDR2: MNHEY and SVGAGI. Unmatched junction bases numbered 3, after V lost 2 bases and J lost 3 bases. CDR3 region: CASSYLSGRTDTQYF. The CDR3, as DNA: TGTGCCAGCAGTTACCTCAGCGGGAGGACAGATACGCAGTATTTT.

The chain employs TRBV6-2 or TRBV6-3 and TRBJ2-7; D remains ambiguous. V lost 8 bases and J lost 0, with 11 bases in between. CDR1 is MNHEY, CDR2 SVGEGT, per germline. CDR3 length equals 13 residues. Here the CDR3 reads CASALLYSYEQYF. CDR3 DNA: TGTGCCAGCGCCTTACTATACTCCTACGAGCAGTACTTC.

This clonotype has a count of ten or more. The chain recombines TRBV6-2 or TRBV6-3 with TRBJ2-7; no clear D gene. Germline CDR1 MNHEY, CDR2 SVGEGT. The length of the CDR3 is 11 residues. The V and J ends lost 6 bases and 5 bases respectively, with 8 bases between them. The CDR3 here is CASSQYNEQYF. CDR3 in DNA: TGTGCCAGCAGCCAGTACAACGAGCAGTACTTC.

The chain links TRBV14 to TRBJ2-7, with TRBD1 as a possible D gene (6 bases). Trimming removed 6 bases at V and 7 bases at J, with 28 bases between. Germline V lookup: CDR1 SGHDN, CDR2 FVKESK. This CDR3 is built from 17 residues. This CDR3 is CASSHPMGASFLGEQYF. For the CDR3, the DNA is TGTGCCAGCAGTCATCCGATGGGGGCCTCCTTCTTAGGTGAGCAGTACTTC.

This clonotype has just one count. At one end the junction does not follow the germline gene, possibly because of a read error. The chain couples TRBV11-1 to TRBJ2-7; TRBD1 agrees at 7 bases. The CDR3 has 16 residues. Germline CDR1 SGHAT, CDR2 FQDESV (reference sequence). The chain's CDR3 is CASGHTGVSLPYEHYF. The CDR3 coding sequence is TGTGCCAGCGGCCATACAGGGGTATCCCTCCCCTACGAGCATTACTTC.

Regarding this clonotype: The junction does not match germline at one end; this may be a read error. The chain recombines TRBV11-2 with TRBJ2-3; no firm D call. CDR1 and CDR2 from the germline V gene are SGHAT and FQNNGV. This CDR3 has 15 amino acids. This CDR3 reads CVSSLGPRDTDTQYF. CDR3 DNA sequence: TGTGTCAGCAGCTTAGGTCCCAGAGACACAGATACGCAGTATTTT.

For this clonotype: A much larger clone lies one base from this, so it may be a read error. The chain is built from TRBV6-5 and TRBJ1-2; 10 bases are shared with TRBD1. CDR3 length: 13 residues. Germline V CDR1 and CDR2: MNHEY, SVGAGI. CDR3: CASIYGTGVGYTF. CDR3 sequence (DNA): TGTGCCAGCATTTACGGGACAGGGGTTGGCTACACCTTC.

This clonotype came up a few times. V usage is TRBV6-1 and J usage is TRBJ2-7, with TRBD2 matching 7 bases. The ends lost 7 bases at V and 0 bases at J; junction bases unmatched: 6. This CDR3 region has 14 residues. CDR1 is MNHNS, CDR2 SASEGT, per germline. CDR3 DNA: TGTGCCAGCATTTGGCGGGAGCGCTCCTACGAGCAGTACTTC. This translates into CASIWRERSYEQYF.

Concerning this clonotype: A read error is possible here, since a much larger clone lies one base away. This is likely a read error, given that the CDR3 carries no conserved phenylalanine or tryptophan at its end. CDR3 region: CASSPPGLAHEQYI. The DNA for the CDR3 is TGTGCCAGCAGTCCCCCGGGACTAGCTCACGAGCAGTACATC. The chain is built from TRBV11-2 and TRBJ2-7; the match to TRBD2 covers 9 bases. Germline assignment: CDR1 SGHAT and CDR2 FQNNGV. Trimming at V came to 6 bases and at J to 5 bases, leaving 8 bases not matched to a gene. CDR3 length: 14 amino acids.

The gene calls are TRBV19 and TRBJ2-1; D may be TRBD1 or TRBD2 (7 bases each). Germline lookup yields CDR1 LNHDA and CDR2 SQIVND (reference sequence). The CDR3 is 14 residues long. Deletions cut 2 bases from V and 7 bases from J, with 12 bases between. The CDR3 sequence: CASSISRGGNEQFF. The CDR3, as DNA: TGTGCCAGTAGTATATCCAGGGGGGGGAATGAGCAGTTCTTC.

Notes on this clonotype: A much larger clone sits a single nucleotide away, making a read error possible. The chain combines TRBV6-6 with TRBJ2-1; D may be TRBD1 (5 bases). Trimming took 0 bases from V and 6 from J, leaving 18 bases between them. The germline CDR1 and CDR2 sequences are MNHNY and SVGAGI (reference sequence). This CDR3 is built from 17 residues. Here the CDR3 reads CASSYSDETALTNEQFF. CDR3 bases: TGTGCCAGCAGTTACTCCGATGAGACAGCTCTTACCAATGAGCAGTTCTTC.

This rearrangement joins TRBV5-6 to TRBJ2-7, with D possibly being TRBD2 (6 bases). V shed 2 bases and J shed 6 bases, with 15 bases lying between them. This CDR3 region has 14 residues. The germline V gene has CDR1 SGHDT and CDR2 YYEEEE. The CDR3 loop reads CASSFAGITGEQYF. The CDR3 region has the DNA TGTGCCAGCAGCTTCGCGGGAATAACTGGCGAGCAGTACTTC.

This clonotype was counted many times. The V call is TRBV6-2 or TRBV6-3, the J call TRBJ2-1; 7 bases agree with TRBD1. Trimming at V came to 6 bases and at J to 6 bases, leaving 5 bases not matched to a gene. CDR1 is MNHEY and CDR2 is SVGEGT in the germline V gene. The CDR3 totals 13 residues. As DNA, the CDR3 is TGTGCCAGCAGACCCACAGGGGTCAATGAGCAGTTCTTC. It encodes CASRPTGVNEQFF.

The sample holds one count of this clonotype. The germline gene is not matched at one end of the junction; a read error may be the cause. V is TRBV6-2 or TRBV6-3 and J is TRBJ2-7; the match to TRBD2 covers 8 bases. CDR3 length: 14 residues. Germline V gene data show CDR1 as MNHEY and CDR2 as SVGEGT. CDR3 coding DNA: TGTGCCACCAGTGCTTCCGGGACTAGACACGAGCAGTACTTC. Its translation is CATSASGTRHEQYF.

A word on this clonotype: It is likely a read error, because the conserved phenylalanine at the end of the CDR3 is missing. CDR3 in DNA: TGTACCAGCAGCCCGGACTACACTGAAGCTTTCTCT. Its translation: CTSSPDYTEAFS. The chain has TRBV11-2 and TRBJ1-1; D is unresolved. This CDR3 spans 12 amino acids. From germline, CDR1 is SGHAT and CDR2 FQNNGV.

This chain uses TRBV28 with TRBJ1-5, with TRBD1 identical over 7 bases. CDR3 length: 14 amino acids. CDR1 and CDR2 (germline): MDHEN, SYDVKM. The V segment lost 3 bases and the J segment 1 base; nucleotides outside the gene matches: 0. CDR3 amino acids: CASSLTGSNQPQHF. The CDR3 DNA reads TGTGCCAGCAGTTTGACAGGGAGCAATCAGCCCCAGCATTTT.

This clonotype was recorded at least ten times. In DNA form, the CDR3 reads TGTGCCAGCAGCCGTGGGACGGAGAGTCCCTACGAGCAGTACTTC. Its translation is CASSRGTESPYEQYF. The chain recombines TRBV11-2 with TRBJ2-7; D may be TRBD1 or TRBD2 (5 bases each). The CDR3 contains 15 residues. CDR1 and CDR2 from the germline V gene are SGHAT and FQNNGV. Deletions cut 5 bases from V and 2 bases from J, with 16 bases between. The full variable domain, rest sourced from reference TRBV11-2 and TRBJ2-7, is EAGVAQSPRYKIIEKRQSVAFWCNPISGHATLYWYQQILGQGPKLLIQFQNNGVVDDSQLPKDRFSAERLKGVDSTLKIQPAKLEDSAVYLCASSRGTESPYEQYFGPGTRLTVT.

This clonotype occurred once. With a much larger clone just one base away, this may be a read error. This chain uses TRBV6-2 or TRBV6-3 with TRBJ2-1; D ambiguous. Germline-derived CDR1 and CDR2 are MNHEY and SVGEGT. The CDR3 contains 12 residues. In nucleotides, the CDR3 is TGTGCCAGCAGTCAGTTAACTTACGAGCGGTTCTTC. It yields the protein CASSQLTYERFF.

V is TRBV29-1 and J is TRBJ1-3; 9 bases fit TRBD1. CDR1 and CDR2 (germline): SQVTM, ANQGSEA. The length of the CDR3 is 15 residues. The ends lost 8 bases at V and 3 bases at J; junction bases unmatched: 11. CDR3 nucleotides: TGCAGCTTCTTCGGGACAGGGATAGTTGGAAACACCATATATTTT. Its translation is CSFFGTGIVGNTIYF.